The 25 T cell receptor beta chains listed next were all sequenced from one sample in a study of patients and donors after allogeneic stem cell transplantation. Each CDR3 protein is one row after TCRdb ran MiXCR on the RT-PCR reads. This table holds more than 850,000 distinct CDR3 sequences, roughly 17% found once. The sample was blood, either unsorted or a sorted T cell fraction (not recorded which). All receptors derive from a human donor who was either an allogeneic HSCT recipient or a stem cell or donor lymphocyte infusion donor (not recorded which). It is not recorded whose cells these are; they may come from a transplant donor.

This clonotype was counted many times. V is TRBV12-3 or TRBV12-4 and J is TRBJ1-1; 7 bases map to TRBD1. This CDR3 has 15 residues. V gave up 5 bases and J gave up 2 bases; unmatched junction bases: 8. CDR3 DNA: TGTGCCAGCAGTGGATGGGGACAGCCTAACACTGAAGCTTTCTTT. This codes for CASSGWGQPNTEAFF.

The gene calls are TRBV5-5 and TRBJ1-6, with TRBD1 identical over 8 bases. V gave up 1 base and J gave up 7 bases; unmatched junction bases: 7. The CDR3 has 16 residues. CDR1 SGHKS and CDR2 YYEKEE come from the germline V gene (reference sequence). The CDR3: CASSLSSGGGNSPLHF. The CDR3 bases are TGTGCCAGCAGCTTGTCGTCAGGGGGCGGGAATTCACCCCTCCACTTT.

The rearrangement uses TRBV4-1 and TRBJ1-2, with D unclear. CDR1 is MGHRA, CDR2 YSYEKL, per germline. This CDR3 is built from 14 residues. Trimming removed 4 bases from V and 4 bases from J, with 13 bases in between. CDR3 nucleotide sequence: TGCGCCAGCAGCCCCCTAGGAGGGTCCTATGGCTACACCTTC. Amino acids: CASSPLGGSYGYTF.

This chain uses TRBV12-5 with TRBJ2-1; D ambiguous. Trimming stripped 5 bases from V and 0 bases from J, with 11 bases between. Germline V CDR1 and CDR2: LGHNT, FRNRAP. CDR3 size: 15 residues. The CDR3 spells CASGDSHSSYNEQFF. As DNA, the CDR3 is TGTGCTAGTGGTGATTCACACAGCTCCTACAATGAGCAGTTCTTC.

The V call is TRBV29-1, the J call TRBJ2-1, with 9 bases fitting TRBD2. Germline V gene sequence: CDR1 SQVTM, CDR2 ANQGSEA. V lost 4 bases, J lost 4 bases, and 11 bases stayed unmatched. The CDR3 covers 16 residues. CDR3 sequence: CSVAAGGPSGYNEQFF. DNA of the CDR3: TGCAGCGTTGCCGCGGGAGGGCCGAGCGGGTACAATGAGCAGTTCTTC.

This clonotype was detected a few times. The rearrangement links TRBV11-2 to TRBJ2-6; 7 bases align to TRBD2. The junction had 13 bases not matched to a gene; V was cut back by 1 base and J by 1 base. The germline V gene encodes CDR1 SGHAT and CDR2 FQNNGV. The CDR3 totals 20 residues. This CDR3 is CASSLVGRYGGSSGANVLTF. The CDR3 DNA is TGTGCCAGCAGCTTAGTTGGTCGGTACGGCGGGAGTTCTGGGGCCAACGTCCTGACTTTC. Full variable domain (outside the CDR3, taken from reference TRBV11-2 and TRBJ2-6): EAGVAQSPRYKIIEKRQSVAFWCNPISGHATLYWYQQILGQGPKLLIQFQNNGVVDDSQLPKDRFSAERLKGVDSTLKIQPAKLEDSAVYLCASSLVGRYGGSSGANVLTFGAGSRLTVL.

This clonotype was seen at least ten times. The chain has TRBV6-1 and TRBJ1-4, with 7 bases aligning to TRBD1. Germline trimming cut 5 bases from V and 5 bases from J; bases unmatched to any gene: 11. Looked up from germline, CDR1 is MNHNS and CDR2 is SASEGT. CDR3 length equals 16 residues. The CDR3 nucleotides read TGTGCCAGCAGTCGGGGGACAGCCCTAGCCAATGAAAAACTGTTTTTT. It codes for CASSRGTALANEKLFF.

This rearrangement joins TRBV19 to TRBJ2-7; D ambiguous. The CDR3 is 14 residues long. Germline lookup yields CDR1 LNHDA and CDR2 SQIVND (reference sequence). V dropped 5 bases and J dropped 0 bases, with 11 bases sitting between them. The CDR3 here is CASSPEVSSYEQYF. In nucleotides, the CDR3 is TGTGCCAGTAGTCCCGAAGTCAGCTCCTACGAGCAGTACTTC.

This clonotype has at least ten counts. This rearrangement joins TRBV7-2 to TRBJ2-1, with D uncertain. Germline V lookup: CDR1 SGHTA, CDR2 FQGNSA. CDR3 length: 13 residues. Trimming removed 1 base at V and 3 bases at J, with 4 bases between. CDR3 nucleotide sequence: TGTGCCAGCAGCTTAGAGCGCTACAATGAGCAGTTCTTC. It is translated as CASSLERYNEQFF. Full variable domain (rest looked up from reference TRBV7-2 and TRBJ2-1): GAGVSQSPSNKVTEKGKDVELRCDPISGHTALYWYRQSLGQGLEFLIYFQGNSAPDKSGLPSDRFSAERTGGSVSTLTIQRTQQEDSAVYLCASSLERYNEQFFGPGTRLTVL.

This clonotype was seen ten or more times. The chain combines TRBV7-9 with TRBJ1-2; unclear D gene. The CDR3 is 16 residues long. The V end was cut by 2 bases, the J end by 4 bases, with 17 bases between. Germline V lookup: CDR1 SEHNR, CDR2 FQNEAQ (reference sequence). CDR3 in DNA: TGTGCCAGCAGCTTAAATGCCATCGTTCAGGCCTATGGCTACACCTTC. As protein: CASSLNAIVQAYGYTF.

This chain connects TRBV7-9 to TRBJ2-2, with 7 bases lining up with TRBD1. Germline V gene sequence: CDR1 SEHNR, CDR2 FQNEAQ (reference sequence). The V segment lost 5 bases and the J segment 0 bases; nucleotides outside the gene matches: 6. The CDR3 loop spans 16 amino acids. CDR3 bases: TGTGCCAGCAGCGCACCGGGACAGTCGAACACCGGGGAGCTGTTTTTT. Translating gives CASSAPGQSNTGELFF.

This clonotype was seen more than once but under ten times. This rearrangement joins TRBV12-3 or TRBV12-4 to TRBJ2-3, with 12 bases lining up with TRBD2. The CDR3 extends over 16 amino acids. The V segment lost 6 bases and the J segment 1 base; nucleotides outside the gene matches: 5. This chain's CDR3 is CASRLAGGRGTDTQYF. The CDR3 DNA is TGTGCCAGCAGGCTAGCGGGGGGGCGTGGCACAGATACGCAGTATTTT.

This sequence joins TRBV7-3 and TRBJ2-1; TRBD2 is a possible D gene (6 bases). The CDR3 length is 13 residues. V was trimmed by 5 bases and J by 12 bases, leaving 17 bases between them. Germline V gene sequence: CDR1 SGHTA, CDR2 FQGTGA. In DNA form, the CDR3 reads TGTGCCAGCAGCCCATCAGGCGGGGATGGGCAGTTCTTC. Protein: CASSPSGGDGQFF.

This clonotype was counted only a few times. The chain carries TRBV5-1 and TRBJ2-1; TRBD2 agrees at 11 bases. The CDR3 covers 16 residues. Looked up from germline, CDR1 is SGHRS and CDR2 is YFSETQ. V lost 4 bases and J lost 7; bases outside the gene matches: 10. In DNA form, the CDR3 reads TGCGCCAGCAGCCAACCTACTAGCGGGAGTTGGAATGAGCAGTTCTTC. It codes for CASSQPTSGSWNEQFF.

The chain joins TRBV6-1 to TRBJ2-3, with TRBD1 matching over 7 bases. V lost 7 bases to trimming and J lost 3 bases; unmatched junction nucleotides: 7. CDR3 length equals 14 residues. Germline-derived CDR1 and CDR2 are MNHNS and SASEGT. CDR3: CASIQGVRTDTQYF. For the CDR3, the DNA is TGTGCCAGCATTCAGGGGGTCAGGACAGATACGCAGTATTTT.

CDR3: CASSRSLAGNKDIQYF. The CDR3 DNA follows: TGCGCCAGCAGCCGATCACTAGCGGGAAATAAGGACATTCAGTACTTC. This rearrangement joins TRBV5-1 to TRBJ2-4; TRBD2 aligns across 10 bases. Germline CDR1 and CDR2: SGHRS and YFSETQ. The junction had 12 bases not matched to a gene; V was cut back by 4 bases and J by 8 bases. The CDR3 totals 16 residues.

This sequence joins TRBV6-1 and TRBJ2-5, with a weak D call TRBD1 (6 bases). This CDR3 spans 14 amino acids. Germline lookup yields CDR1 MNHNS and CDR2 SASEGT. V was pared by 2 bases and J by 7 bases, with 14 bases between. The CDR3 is CASSESHRGGTQYF. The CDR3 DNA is TGTGCCAGCAGTGAAAGCCATAGAGGGGGGACCCAGTACTTC.

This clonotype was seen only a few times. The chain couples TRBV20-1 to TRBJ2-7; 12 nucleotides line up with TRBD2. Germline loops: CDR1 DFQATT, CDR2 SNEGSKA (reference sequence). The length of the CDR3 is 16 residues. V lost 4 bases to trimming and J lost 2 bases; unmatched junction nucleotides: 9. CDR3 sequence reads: CSATKFGLAGPYEQYF. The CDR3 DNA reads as TGCAGTGCTACAAAATTTGGACTAGCGGGGCCCTACGAGCAGTACTTC.

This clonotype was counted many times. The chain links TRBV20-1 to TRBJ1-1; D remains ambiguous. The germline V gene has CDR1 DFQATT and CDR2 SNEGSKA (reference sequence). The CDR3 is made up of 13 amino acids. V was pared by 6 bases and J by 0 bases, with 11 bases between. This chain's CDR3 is CSARTRMNTEAFF. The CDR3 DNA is TGCAGTGCGCGAACACGGATGAACACTGAAGCTTTCTTT.

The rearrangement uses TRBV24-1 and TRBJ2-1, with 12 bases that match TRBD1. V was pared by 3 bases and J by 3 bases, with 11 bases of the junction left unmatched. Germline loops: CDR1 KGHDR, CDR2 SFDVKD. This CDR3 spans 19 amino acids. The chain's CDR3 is CATSDASGTGGVGYNEQFF. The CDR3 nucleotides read TGTGCCACCAGTGATGCCTCCGGGACAGGGGGCGTGGGCTACAATGAGCAGTTCTTC.

The CDR3 bases are TGTGCCAGCAGTTACCCAAGGTGGCAATATCCCTACGAGCAGTACTTC. Translating gives CASSYPRWQYPYEQYF. The V and J genes are TRBV6-2 or TRBV6-3 and TRBJ2-7, with unresolved D. Germline CDR1 is MNHEY and CDR2 is SVGEGT. The CDR3 is 16 amino acids. The ends were cut back, 2 bases at V and 2 bases at J, with 16 bases in the middle.

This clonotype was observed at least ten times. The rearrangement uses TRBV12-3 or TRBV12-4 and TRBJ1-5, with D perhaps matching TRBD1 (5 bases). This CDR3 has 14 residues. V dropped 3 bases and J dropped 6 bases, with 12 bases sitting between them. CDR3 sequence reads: CASSLGGYAQPQHF. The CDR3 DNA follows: TGTGCCAGCAGTTTGGGGGGGTACGCTCAGCCCCAGCATTTT.

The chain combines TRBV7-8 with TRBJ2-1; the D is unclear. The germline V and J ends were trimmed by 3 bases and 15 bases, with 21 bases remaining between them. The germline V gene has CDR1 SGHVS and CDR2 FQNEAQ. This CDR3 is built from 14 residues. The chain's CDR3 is CASSFTVASHLPFF. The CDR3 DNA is TGTGCCAGCAGCTTTACGGTGGCGTCTCATCTTCCGTTCTTC.

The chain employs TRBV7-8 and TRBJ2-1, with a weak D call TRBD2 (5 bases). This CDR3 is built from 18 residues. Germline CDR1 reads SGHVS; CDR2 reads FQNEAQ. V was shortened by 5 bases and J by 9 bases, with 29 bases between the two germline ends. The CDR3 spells CASSPRREGQSQGSEQFF. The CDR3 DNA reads TGTGCCAGCAGCCCCCGACGCGAGGGTCAATCACAAGGTAGTGAGCAGTTCTTC.

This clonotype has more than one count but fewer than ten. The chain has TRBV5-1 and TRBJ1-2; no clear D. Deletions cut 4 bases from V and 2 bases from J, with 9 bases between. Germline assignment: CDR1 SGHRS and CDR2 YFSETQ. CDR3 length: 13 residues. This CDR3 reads CASSQTPNYGYTF. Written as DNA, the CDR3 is TGCGCCAGCAGCCAGACACCCAACTATGGCTACACCTTC.